A selection of T cell receptor beta chains follows, all from one sample in a study of T cell repertoires in ileal Crohn's disease. Produced via immunoSEQ multiplex PCR; TCRdb's table is partial and in-frame only. The sample records some 11,000 clones, around 76% being singletons. Sequencing was carried out using ileal tissue. The receptors stem from an adult with Crohn's disease. Both conserved end residues are part of each CDR3. The D gene is left open where the match is weak. Expanded clones get a size class; other rows say once, few or many, or leave the size out.

v_call: TRBV2
j_call: TRBJ2-4
d_call: .
clone_size: .
cdr3_aa: CASSGQAVLAKNIQYF
cdr3_nt: TGTGCCAGCAGTGGGCAGGCAGTCCTAGCCAAAAACATTCAGTACTTC

v_call: TRBV6-5
j_call: TRBJ1-2
d_call: TRBD1
clone_size: .
cdr3_aa: CASSDGQGLDGYTF
cdr3_nt: TGTGCCAGCAGTGACGGACAGGGTCTGGATGGCTACACCTTC

v_call: TRBV30
j_call: TRBJ1-5
d_call: TRBD1
clone_size: .
cdr3_aa: CAWRGQGGQPQHF
cdr3_nt: TGTGCCTGGAGGGGACAGGGTGGCCAGCCCCAGCATTTT

v_call: TRBV4-2
j_call: TRBJ2-3
d_call: TRBD1
clone_size: once
cdr3_aa: CASSSRDSGRGNTQYF
cdr3_nt: TGTGCCAGCAGCTCCCGGGACAGCGGAAGGGGCAATACGCAGTATTTT

v_call: TRBV7-2
j_call: TRBJ2-7
d_call: TRBD1
clone_size: .
cdr3_aa: CASSLGAGTGGYEQYF
cdr3_nt: TGTGCCAGCAGCTTAGGGGCCGGGACAGGAGGTTACGAGCAGTACTTC

v_call: TRBV5-1
j_call: TRBJ2-4
d_call: .
clone_size: .
cdr3_aa: CASSGEGVSIQYF
cdr3_nt: TGCGCCAGCAGCGGGGAGGGGGTAAGCATTCAGTACTTC

v_call: TRBV11-1
j_call: TRBJ2-1
d_call: TRBD1
clone_size: .
cdr3_aa: CASSSTGGVWNEQFF
cdr3_nt: TGTGCCAGCAGCTCCACAGGGGGCGTCTGGAATGAGCAGTTCTTC

v_call: TRBV4-1
j_call: TRBJ1-6
d_call: .
clone_size: once
cdr3_aa: CASSQDNSGNVNSPLHF
cdr3_nt: TGCGCCAGCAGCCAAGATAATTCCGGGAACGTTAATTCACCCCTCCACTTT

v_call: TRBV7-8
j_call: TRBJ1-3
d_call: .
clone_size: .
cdr3_aa: CASSLASGAGNTIYF
cdr3_nt: TGTGCCAGCAGCTTAGCTTCAGGGGCAGGAAACACCATATATTTT

v_call: TRBV7-8
j_call: TRBJ2-3
d_call: TRBD2
clone_size: .
cdr3_aa: CASSRGGTSDTQYF
cdr3_nt: TGTGCCAGCAGCCGCGGGGGGACGTCAGATACGCAGTATTTT

v_call: TRBV7-2
j_call: TRBJ2-5
d_call: TRBD1
clone_size: .
cdr3_aa: CASSLGGQVWKTQYF
cdr3_nt: TGTGCCAGCAGCTTAGGGGGACAGGTTTGGAAGACCCAGTACTTC

v_call: TRBV5-1
j_call: TRBJ2-5
d_call: TRBD1
clone_size: once
cdr3_aa: CASSFRTGQETQYF
cdr3_nt: TGCGCCAGCAGCTTTCGGACAGGCCAAGAGACCCAGTACTTC

v_call: TRBV7-9
j_call: TRBJ1-4
d_call: .
clone_size: .
cdr3_aa: CASSLGGTLGEKLFF
cdr3_nt: TGTGCCAGCAGCTTAGGTGGGACTCTCGGCGAAAAACTGTTTTTT

v_call: TRBV7-9
j_call: TRBJ2-7
d_call: TRBD2
clone_size: medium-sized
cdr3_aa: CASSQRGVTYEQYF
cdr3_nt: TGTGCCAGCAGCCAACGGGGGGTAACCTACGAGCAGTACTTC

v_call: TRBV5-4
j_call: TRBJ2-2
d_call: .
clone_size: .
cdr3_aa: CASSEKQGTGELFF
cdr3_nt: TGTGCCAGCAGCGAAAAACAGGGCACCGGGGAGCTGTTTTTT

v_call: TRBV21-1
j_call: TRBJ2-2
d_call: .
clone_size: few
cdr3_aa: CASTQEGGINTGELFF
cdr3_nt: TGTGCCAGCACCCAGGAAGGAGGGATCAACACCGGGGAGCTGTTTTTT

v_call: TRBV27
j_call: TRBJ1-5
d_call: .
clone_size: .
cdr3_aa: CASSPWARNQPQHF
cdr3_nt: TGTGCCAGCAGCCCCTGGGCGCGCAATCAGCCCCAGCATTTT

v_call: TRBV5-1
j_call: TRBJ1-6
d_call: .
clone_size: .
cdr3_aa: CASRPLGDSSPLHF
cdr3_nt: TGCGCCAGCAGGCCCCTCGGGGATTCTTCACCCCTCCACTTT

v_call: TRBV6-1
j_call: TRBJ2-3
d_call: .
clone_size: .
cdr3_aa: CASSERVGEADTQYF
cdr3_nt: TGTGCCAGCAGTGAGAGGGTTGGGGAGGCAGATACGCAGTATTTT

v_call: TRBV6-6
j_call: TRBJ1-5
d_call: .
clone_size: .
cdr3_aa: CASSYSPQYSNQPQHF
cdr3_nt: TGTGCCAGCAGTTACTCCCCGCAGTATAGCAATCAGCCCCAGCATTTT

v_call: TRBV10-3
j_call: TRBJ1-5
d_call: .
clone_size: .
cdr3_aa: CAHRGEGEPQHF
cdr3_nt: TGTGCCCACCGGGGGGAGGGGGAGCCCCAGCATTTT

v_call: TRBV5-6
j_call: TRBJ2-3
d_call: TRBD2
clone_size: .
cdr3_aa: CASSSRLADLDTQYF
cdr3_nt: TGTGCCAGCAGCTCGCGACTAGCGGACTTGGATACGCAGTATTTT

v_call: TRBV5-6
j_call: TRBJ2-7
d_call: TRBD1
clone_size: .
cdr3_aa: CASTPLGGQDYEQYF
cdr3_nt: TGTGCCAGCACCCCCCTGGGGGGACAGGACTACGAGCAGTACTTC

v_call: TRBV19
j_call: TRBJ1-1
d_call: .
clone_size: once
cdr3_aa: CASSSRETWENTEAFF
cdr3_nt: TGTGCCAGTAGTTCCCGGGAGACCTGGGAGAACACTGAAGCTTTCTTT

v_call: TRBV9
j_call: TRBJ2-3
d_call: .
clone_size: once
cdr3_aa: CASSVVGGADTQYF
cdr3_nt: TGTGCCAGCAGCGTAGTGGGGGGAGCAGATACGCAGTATTTT

v_call: TRBV6-6
j_call: TRBJ2-7
d_call: TRBD1
clone_size: .
cdr3_aa: CASAFDRGIYEQYF
cdr3_nt: TGTGCCAGCGCTTTCGACAGGGGGATATACGAGCAGTACTTC

v_call: TRBV2
j_call: TRBJ2-5
d_call: TRBD2
clone_size: .
cdr3_aa: CASRMGLIVQTQYF
cdr3_nt: TGTGCCAGCAGAATGGGACTAATCGTCCAGACCCAGTACTTC

v_call: TRBV7-9
j_call: TRBJ1-6
d_call: .
clone_size: .
cdr3_aa: CASSLQASYNSPLHF
cdr3_nt: TGTGCCAGCAGCTTACAGGCCTCCTATAATTCCCCCCTCCACTTT

v_call: TRBV5-6
j_call: TRBJ1-1
d_call: .
clone_size: .
cdr3_aa: CASSPRQGGAFF
cdr3_nt: TGTGCCAGCAGCCCGCGGCAGGGTGGAGCTTTCTTT

v_call: TRBV6-1
j_call: TRBJ1-5
d_call: .
clone_size: .
cdr3_aa: CASSGDLGNQPQHF
cdr3_nt: TGTGCCAGCAGTGGAGACTTGGGCAATCAGCCCCAGCATTTT

v_call: TRBV7-2
j_call: TRBJ1-2
d_call: .
clone_size: .
cdr3_aa: CASSHLMAASHYGYTF
cdr3_nt: TGTGCCAGCAGCCACCTTATGGCCGCCTCCCACTATGGCTACACCTTC

v_call: TRBV6-5
j_call: TRBJ1-1
d_call: TRBD1
clone_size: .
cdr3_aa: CASSRTGFEAFF
cdr3_nt: TGTGCCAGCAGCCGGACAGGGTTTGAAGCTTTCTTT

v_call: TRBV10-3
j_call: TRBJ2-2
d_call: .
clone_size: .
cdr3_aa: CAMREGKGETGELFF
cdr3_nt: TGTGCCATGCGCGAAGGGAAGGGGGAGACCGGGGAGCTGTTTTTT

v_call: TRBV4-1
j_call: TRBJ1-2
d_call: TRBD1
clone_size: .
cdr3_aa: CASRLNRDSNYGYTF
cdr3_nt: TGCGCCAGCAGGCTTAACCGGGACAGTAACTATGGCTACACCTTC

v_call: TRBV5-1
j_call: TRBJ1-2
d_call: .
clone_size: .
cdr3_aa: CASSLAPGIDGYTF
cdr3_nt: TGCGCCAGCAGCTTGGCCCCAGGGATCGATGGCTACACCTTC

v_call: TRBV7-2
j_call: TRBJ1-2
d_call: TRBD1
clone_size: .
cdr3_aa: CASSLGQGGRVYTF
cdr3_nt: TGTGCCAGCAGCTTAGGACAGGGCGGCCGGGTCTACACCTTC

v_call: TRBV2
j_call: TRBJ2-7
d_call: .
clone_size: .
cdr3_aa: CASKLDFSSYEQYF
cdr3_nt: TGTGCCAGCAAATTGGACTTTTCCTCCTACGAGCAGTACTTC

v_call: TRBV19
j_call: TRBJ2-2
d_call: .
clone_size: few
cdr3_aa: CASSIQTGVNTGELFF
cdr3_nt: TGTGCCAGTAGTATCCAGACAGGAGTTAACACCGGGGAGCTGTTTTTT

v_call: TRBV5-1
j_call: TRBJ2-3
d_call: .
clone_size: .
cdr3_aa: CATSRDTDTQYF
cdr3_nt: TGCGCCACATCCCGAGACACAGATACGCAGTATTTT

v_call: TRBV30
j_call: TRBJ1-4
d_call: TRBD1
clone_size: .
cdr3_aa: CAWSPLTGATNEKLFF
cdr3_nt: TGTGCCTGGAGTCCCTTAACAGGGGCAACTAATGAAAAACTGTTTTTT

v_call: TRBV27
j_call: TRBJ1-2
d_call: TRBD1
clone_size: few
cdr3_aa: CASSGQGNYGYTF
cdr3_nt: TGTGCCAGCAGCGGACAGGGGAACTATGGCTACACCTTC

v_call: TRBV7-9
j_call: TRBJ2-2
d_call: .
clone_size: .
cdr3_aa: CASRQTGNTGELFF
cdr3_nt: TGTGCCAGCAGGCAAACAGGGAACACCGGGGAGCTGTTTTTT

v_call: TRBV5-1
j_call: TRBJ2-7
d_call: TRBD2
clone_size: .
cdr3_aa: CASGIAGGLNEQYF
cdr3_nt: TGCGCCAGCGGTATAGCGGGAGGTCTCAACGAGCAGTACTTC

v_call: TRBV5-1
j_call: TRBJ2-5
d_call: .
clone_size: .
cdr3_aa: CASSLTGSQETQYF
cdr3_nt: TGCGCCAGCAGCCTCACGGGGAGCCAAGAGACCCAGTACTTC

v_call: TRBV28
j_call: TRBJ2-4
d_call: TRBD1
clone_size: .
cdr3_aa: CASSSGTGSPLAKNIQYF
cdr3_nt: TGTGCCAGCAGTTCCGGGACAGGGTCCCCTTTAGCCAAAAACATTCAGTACTTC

v_call: TRBV7-8
j_call: TRBJ1-1
d_call: .
clone_size: .
cdr3_aa: CASSLLGREGTEAFF
cdr3_nt: TGTGCCAGCAGCTTATTGGGCAGGGAGGGCACTGAAGCTTTCTTT

v_call: TRBV7-2
j_call: TRBJ2-3
d_call: .
clone_size: .
cdr3_aa: CASSLRPGLQLTDTQYF
cdr3_nt: TGTGCCAGCAGCTTACGCCCGGGACTCCAACTCACAGATACGCAGTATTTT

v_call: TRBV28
j_call: TRBJ1-2
d_call: TRBD1
clone_size: large
cdr3_aa: CASSPGGRNYGYTF
cdr3_nt: TGTGCCAGCAGTCCAGGGGGGCGAAACTATGGCTACACCTTC

v_call: TRBV10-3
j_call: TRBJ1-2
d_call: TRBD1
clone_size: .
cdr3_aa: CAIRGTGGYTF
cdr3_nt: TGTGCCATCAGAGGGACAGGGGGCTACACCTTC

v_call: TRBV13
j_call: TRBJ1-5
d_call: .
clone_size: .
cdr3_aa: CASSLGGGGSNQPQHF
cdr3_nt: TGTGCCAGCAGCTTAGGCGGTGGAGGTAGCAATCAGCCCCAGCATTTT

v_call: TRBV28
j_call: TRBJ1-2
d_call: TRBD1
clone_size: .
cdr3_aa: CASRKQGRNYGYTF
cdr3_nt: TGTGCCAGCAGAAAACAGGGGAGAAACTATGGCTACACCTTC

v_call: TRBV19
j_call: TRBJ1-2
d_call: .
clone_size: once
cdr3_aa: CASNSQIYGYTF
cdr3_nt: TGTGCCAGTAATAGCCAGATCTATGGCTACACCTTC

v_call: TRBV6-5
j_call: TRBJ1-4
d_call: .
clone_size: .
cdr3_aa: CASSYSRGGELFF
cdr3_nt: TGTGCCAGCAGTTACTCGAGGGGGGGAGAACTGTTTTTT

v_call: TRBV4-1
j_call: TRBJ2-7
d_call: .
clone_size: once
cdr3_aa: CASSLGGSVYEQYF
cdr3_nt: TGCGCCAGCAGCCTTGGGGGGAGCGTCTACGAGCAGTACTTC

v_call: TRBV27
j_call: TRBJ2-7
d_call: TRBD2
clone_size: .
cdr3_aa: CASSSPARGIYEQYF
cdr3_nt: TGTGCCAGCAGTTCACCAGCGCGGGGGATCTACGAGCAGTACTTC

v_call: TRBV30
j_call: TRBJ1-4
d_call: TRBD1
clone_size: .
cdr3_aa: CAWNPGQGSGKLFF
cdr3_nt: TGTGCCTGGAATCCGGGACAGGGAAGTGGAAAACTGTTTTTT

v_call: TRBV6-1
j_call: TRBJ2-7
d_call: TRBD2
clone_size: .
cdr3_aa: CASSVKRESHEQYF
cdr3_nt: TGTGCCAGCAGTGTTAAGCGGGAGTCCCACGAGCAGTACTTC